Shown below are 15 T cell receptor beta chains from a single sample sequenced in a study of shared clonotypes between healthy human individuals. Positive CCR7 selection of CD45RO-negative cells yielded the naive CD8 cells, and terminally differentiated effector memory CD45RA+ cells were excluded. TCRdb keeps only in-frame clones here, not all; method: immunoSEQ multiplex PCR. Here the sample spans about 2 million clones, about 95% being singletons. Sequenced sample: naive CD8+ T cells sorted from blood. These receptor sequences come from a man aged 18 to 29 in good health.

This clone was observed a single time. CDR3 coding DNA: TGCGCCAGCAGCCAAGAATGGGGGTCGCCCTACGAGCAGTACTTC. This gives the protein CASSQEWGSPYEQYF. V gene TRBV4-1 combines with J gene TRBJ2-7; either TRBD1 or TRBD2 may supply D (5 bases each). The CDR3 consists of 15 residues. The germline V gene encodes CDR1 MGHRA and CDR2 YSYEKL. The germline V and J ends were trimmed by 0 bases and 2 bases, with 11 bases remaining between them.

This clone was seen a few times. The chain couples TRBV9 to TRBJ1-6; no reliable D call. CDR3 length: 14 amino acids. The germline V gene has CDR1 SGDLS and CDR2 YYNGEE. V was shortened by 0 bases and J by 10 bases, with 11 bases between the two germline ends. Written as DNA, the CDR3 is TGTGCCAGCAGCGTAGGAGCGGCTGGATCACCCCTCCACTTT. This sequence encodes CASSVGAAGSPLHF.

The chain links TRBV5-1 to TRBJ1-2, with a weak D call TRBD1 (5 bases). This CDR3 region has 15 residues. The germline V and J ends were trimmed by 0 bases and 2 bases, with 11 bases remaining between them. Germline-derived CDR1 and CDR2 are SGHRS and YFSETQ. CDR3 sequence: CASSLAQGNNYGYTF. In DNA, the CDR3 is TGCGCCAGCAGCTTGGCCCAGGGCAACAACTATGGCTACACCTTC.

The chain employs TRBV5-1 and TRBJ2-2, with unresolved D. Germline lookup yields CDR1 SGHRS and CDR2 YFSETQ. V was pared by 1 base and J by 0 bases, with 7 bases between. The CDR3 spans 15 residues. CDR3 region: CASSLIAANTGELFF. The CDR3 DNA reads as TGCGCCAGCAGCTTGATCGCAGCGAACACCGGGGAGCTGTTTTTT.

This clone appeared a single time. The chain joins TRBV27 to TRBJ2-7; D may be TRBD2 (6 bases). The CDR3 is made up of 14 amino acids. Trimming took off 8 bases at V and 1 base at J, with 15 bases between the two ends. The V gene's germline CDR1 is MNHEY and CDR2 SMNVEV (reference sequence). The CDR3 sequence: CASQRGRLSYEQYF. The DNA of the CDR3 is TGTGCCAGCCAACGGGGGAGGCTGTCCTACGAGCAGTACTTC.

The CDR3 DNA sequence: TGTGCCAGCAGTTTACTTATAGCGGGAGAGGGGACAGATACGCAGTATTTT. This gives the protein CASSLLIAGEGTDTQYF. The chain links TRBV27 to TRBJ2-3, with 9 bases matching TRBD2. Germline values: CDR1 MNHEY, CDR2 SMNVEV (reference sequence). The length of the CDR3 is 17 residues. Unmatched junction bases numbered 9, after V lost 2 bases and J lost 3 bases.

The genes are TRBV9 and TRBJ1-1; TRBD1 aligns across 7 bases. Unmatched junction bases numbered 8, after V lost 3 bases and J lost 3 bases. This CDR3 region has 15 residues. Germline lookup yields CDR1 SGDLS and CDR2 YYNGEE. CDR3 sequence (DNA): TGTGCCAGCAGCGCCCTGACAGGGCTGTACACTGAAGCTTTCTTT. It translates to CASSALTGLYTEAFF.

In the case of this clone: Additional DNA sequences in this sample encode the identical CDR3. CDR3 coding DNA: TGTGCCAGCAGCGTAGGAGCGGATGAGCAGTTCTTC. Amino acids: CASSVGADEQFF. This chain connects TRBV9 to TRBJ2-1; a possible D gene is TRBD2 (5 bases). The CDR3 runs to 12 residues. Trimming removed 0 bases from V and 8 bases from J, with 6 bases in between. The germline V gene has CDR1 SGDLS and CDR2 YYNGEE.

Notes on this clone: A junction end diverges from the germline sequence, so it may reflect a read error. CDR3 amino acids: CASSLVGSEALF. In nucleotides, the CDR3 is TGTGCCAGCAGCTTAGTGGGCAGTGAAGCTCTCTTT. V is TRBV7-2 and J is TRBJ1-1; D is unclear. Germline CDR1 and CDR2: SGHTA and FQGNSA. The CDR3 consists of 12 residues.

The chain recombines TRBV4-1 with TRBJ2-4; 7 bases are a match to TRBD2. Germline loops: CDR1 MGHRA, CDR2 YSYEKL. J was trimmed by 5 bases and V by 1 base; bases with no gene match: 5. This CDR3 has 15 residues. The CDR3 DNA follows: TGCGCCAGCAGCCAAGTAGCGGGTGGTCAAAACATTCAGTACTTC. The encoded protein is CASSQVAGGQNIQYF.

The chain combines TRBV14 with TRBJ2-7; 9 bases are a match to TRBD1. Germline trimming cut 6 bases from V and 2 bases from J; bases unmatched to any gene: 5. This CDR3 spans 14 amino acids. Per the germline V gene, CDR1 is SGHDN and CDR2 is FVKESK. The CDR3 nucleotides read TGTGCCAGCAGAGCACAGGGGGCCCCCTACGAGCAGTACTTC. This gives the protein CASRAQGAPYEQYF. Drawing the rest from reference TRBV14 and TRBJ2-7, the complete variable domain is EAGVTQFPSHSVIEKGQTVTLRCDPISGHDNLYWYRRVMGKEIKFLLHFVKESKQDESGMPNNRFLAERTGGTYSTLKVQPAELEDSGVYFCASRAQGAPYEQYFGPGTRLTVT.

Note on this clone: This may stem from a read error, because a much larger clone lies one nucleotide away. The rearrangement joins TRBV9 to TRBJ1-5; 12 bases line up with TRBD1. This CDR3 spans 15 amino acids. Unmatched junction bases numbered 4, after V lost 4 bases and J lost 5 bases. The germline V gene encodes CDR1 SGDLS and CDR2 YYNGEE. CDR3 DNA sequence: TGTGCCAGCAGCCAAGGGACAGGGGGCCATCAGCCCCAGCATTTT. Translation: CASSQGTGGHQPQHF.

V is TRBV9 and J is TRBJ2-1; 10 bases match TRBD2. Germline loops: CDR1 SGDLS, CDR2 YYNGEE. The junction had 6 bases not matched to a gene; V was cut back by 0 bases and J by 3 bases. The CDR3 runs to 17 residues. CDR3: CASSVAITSGDYNEQFF. The CDR3 DNA sequence: TGTGCCAGCAGCGTAGCAATCACTAGCGGGGACTACAATGAGCAGTTCTTC.

The gene calls are TRBV5-6 and TRBJ2-1; 11 bases line up with TRBD2. This CDR3 is built from 15 residues. The V and J ends lost 3 bases and 8 bases, in that order; junction bases with no gene match: 7. Germline V gives CDR1 SGHDT, CDR2 YYEEEE. The CDR3 here is CASSYLAGGPYEQFF. CDR3 coding DNA: TGTGCCAGCAGCTACCTAGCGGGGGGCCCGTATGAGCAGTTCTTC.

The V and J genes are TRBV10-3 and TRBJ2-3; 9 nucleotides agree with TRBD1. CDR1 is ENHRY, CDR2 SYGVKD, per germline. The V gene end was trimmed by 4 bases and the J gene end by 2 bases; junction bases not matched to a gene: 7. The CDR3 covers 16 residues. The CDR3 sequence is CAISGPGQGDTDTQYF. CDR3 coding DNA: TGTGCCATCAGTGGGCCGGGACAGGGTGACACAGATACGCAGTATTTT.